This T cell receptor (beta chain) was captured in a study of cytomegalovirus exposure and HLA in healthy donors. Primers for the PCR totalled 60 Vbeta and 13 Jbeta. The repertoire was sequenced with immunoSEQ multiplex PCR; TCRdb's copy has only in-frame clones and lacks some. This table holds approximately 170,000 clones, roughly 81% found once. Losses at the gene ends were 5 bases for V and 4 bases for J; bases not matched to a gene: 13. The CDR3 runs 18 residues. Looked up from germline, CDR1 is SGHVS and CDR2 is FNYEAQ. The chain combines TRBV7-6 with TRBJ2-2, with 10 bases aligning to TRBD2. This clonotype was sampled from a woman aged 25 to 45 in good health and CMV-seropositive. Sample: PBMCs. The CDR3 coding sequence is TGTGCCAGCAGCCTTAGCCCGGGACTAGCGATGGGCACCGGGGAGCTGTTTTTT. The encoded protein is CASSLSPGLAMGTGELFF.